Each of the 26 T cell receptor beta chains below was sequenced from the same sample in a study of blood T cell repertoires in COVID-19. Some clones are missing from TCRdb's copy, which holds only in-frame ones; the method was immunoSEQ multiplex PCR. The table has 20,000 to 25,000 clones, 75% to 90% seen once. Sequenced: peripheral blood. These receptors came from a woman in her sixties or seventies with active COVID-19.

This chain links TRBV24-1 with TRBJ2-5; D remains unclear. The CDR3 is 11 residues long. Germline loops: CDR1 KGHDR, CDR2 SFDVKD. V was shortened by 6 bases and J by 5 bases, with 6 bases between the two germline ends. The DNA of the CDR3 is TGTGCCACCAGTTCCAGGGAGACCCAGTACTTC. Translation: CATSSRETQYF.

The genes are TRBV6-2 or TRBV6-3 and TRBJ2-2; 11 nucleotides match TRBD2. From germline, CDR1 is MNHEY and CDR2 SVGEGT. The CDR3 has 18 amino acids. Trimming at V came to 0 bases and at J to 2 bases, leaving 5 bases not matched to a gene. CDR3 DNA sequence: TGTGCCAGCAGTTACTCCCGACTAGCGGGATTAAACACCGGGGAGCTGTTTTTT. Translated: CASSYSRLAGLNTGELFF.

The V and J genes are TRBV28 and TRBJ2-4; a possible D gene is TRBD1 (5 bases). The germline V gene encodes CDR1 MDHEN and CDR2 SYDVKM. The CDR3 loop spans 16 amino acids. V dropped 3 bases and J dropped 0 bases, with 12 bases sitting between them. The CDR3 region has the DNA TGTGCCAGCAGTTTTCGGACAACCTTAGCCAAAAACATTCAGTACTTC. This sequence encodes CASSFRTTLAKNIQYF.

The chain uses TRBV4-2 and TRBJ1-5; D is ambiguous. This CDR3 region has 14 residues. The V and J ends lost 0 bases and 4 bases respectively, with 7 bases between them. Germline CDR1 reads LGHNA; CDR2 reads YNFKEQ. CDR3 in amino acids: CASSQDTENQPQHF. The CDR3 DNA is TGTGCCAGCAGCCAAGACACAGAGAATCAGCCCCAGCATTTT.

The V and J genes are TRBV18 and TRBJ2-6; TRBD2 might be the D (6 bases). This CDR3 is built from 18 residues. The ends were cut back, 3 bases at V and 0 bases at J, with 15 bases in the middle. Germline lookup yields CDR1 KGHSH and CDR2 LQKENI. CDR3 residues: CASSPTIRGSSGANVLTF. CDR3 nucleotide sequence: TGTGCCAGCTCACCGACGATCCGGGGGAGCTCTGGGGCCAACGTCCTGACTTTC.

CDR3 loop: CAISVKSPDTQYF. The CDR3 nucleotides are TGTGCCATCAGTGTGAAAAGCCCAGATACGCAGTATTTT. The chain carries TRBV10-3 and TRBJ2-3; D ambiguous. Germline assignment: CDR1 ENHRY and CDR2 SYGVKD. The CDR3 contains 13 residues. Trimming took off 4 bases at V and 4 bases at J, with 9 bases between the two ends.

The J gene is TRBJ1-2, the V gene TRBV20-1; D is possibly TRBD1 (5 bases). Germline-derived CDR1 and CDR2 are DFQATT and SNEGSKA (reference sequence). The germline V and J ends were trimmed by 3 bases and 0 bases, with 14 bases remaining between them. The length of the CDR3 is 15 residues. The CDR3 coding sequence is TGCAGTGCTAGTAATACCAGGGATGCTAACTATGGCTACACCTTC. Its protein is CSASNTRDANYGYTF.

In its sample, this clone was seen once. The chain has TRBV27 and TRBJ2-1, with a possible D match to TRBD1 (5 bases). The CDR3 is 16 residues long. Trimming removed 6 bases at V and 5 bases at J, with 20 bases between. Germline CDR1 and CDR2: MNHEY and SMNVEV (reference sequence). CDR3 sequence (DNA): TGTGCCAGCAGGGCCTATTTCCCCCCACAGGACAATGAGCAGTTCTTC. This translates into CASRAYFPPQDNEQFF.

CDR3 DNA sequence: TGTGCCAGCAGTTCGGGTGGGGAGTACTATGGCTACACCTTC. Amino acid sequence: CASSSGGEYYGYTF. This chain joins TRBV6-6 and TRBJ1-2; D gene ambiguous. V was clipped by 4 bases and J by 3 bases, with 12 bases between them. This CDR3 region has 14 residues. Germline-derived CDR1 and CDR2 are MNHNY and SVGAGI (reference sequence).

The rearrangement joins TRBV6-1 to TRBJ2-7; D remains unclear. The germline V and J ends were trimmed by 2 bases and 2 bases, with 7 bases remaining between them. Germline V gene data show CDR1 as MNHNS and CDR2 as SASEGT. The CDR3 runs 13 residues. The CDR3 loop reads CASSEPPTYEQYF. CDR3 DNA sequence: TGTGCCAGCAGTGAACCACCTACCTACGAGCAGTACTTC.

This chain links TRBV5-1 with TRBJ2-7; 7 bases fit TRBD2. Germline V gene sequence: CDR1 SGHRS, CDR2 YFSETQ. J lost 0 bases, V lost 2 bases, and 2 bases had no gene match. The CDR3 spans 14 residues. Written as DNA, the CDR3 is TGCGCCAGCAGCTTTCGACTAGCCTCCTACGAGCAGTACTTC. As protein: CASSFRLASYEQYF.

This chain uses TRBV28 with TRBJ2-1; no clear D gene. The CDR3 is 15 amino acids. The V gene lost 4 bases and the J gene lost 1 base, with 11 bases spanning the gap. Looked up from germline, CDR1 is MDHEN and CDR2 is SYDVKM. This chain's CDR3 is CASSSGRFSYNEQFF. CDR3 DNA sequence: TGTGCCAGCAGTTCTGGCCGATTTTCCTACAATGAGCAGTTCTTC.

The chain employs TRBV4-2 and TRBJ2-7, with 7 nucleotides matching TRBD1. V lost 1 base to trimming and J lost 0 bases; unmatched junction nucleotides: 9. The CDR3 is made up of 17 amino acids. Germline V gene lookup returns CDR1 LGHNA and CDR2 YNFKEQ. The CDR3 coding sequence is TGTGCCAGCAGCCAAGGATCCCCGGGACAGTTCTCCTACGAGCAGTACTTC. It is translated as CASSQGSPGQFSYEQYF.

The chain employs TRBV7-2 and TRBJ1-2, with D possibly matching TRBD1 (5 bases). This CDR3 has 14 amino acids. The V end lost 1 base, the J end lost 4 bases, and 10 bases lay between the germline ends. CDR1 is SGHTA, CDR2 FQGNSA, per germline. The CDR3 DNA is TGTGCCAGCAGCTTAGTGGGGCAGGCCTATGGCTACACCTTC. Protein product: CASSLVGQAYGYTF.

This clone was detected once. The sample holds other DNA sequences that translate to the same CDR3. The V and J genes are TRBV19 and TRBJ1-6; no clear D gene. CDR1 is LNHDA and CDR2 is SQIVND in the germline V gene (reference sequence). V was cut by 7 bases and J by 0 bases, with 13 bases left in between. This CDR3 has 16 amino acids. The CDR3 nucleotides are TGTGCCAGTAACTCCCCCAAGAGCTCCTATAATTCACCCCTCCACTTT. It yields the protein CASNSPKSSYNSPLHF.

The chain has TRBV19 and TRBJ1-4; D is uncertain. Germline V lookup: CDR1 LNHDA, CDR2 SQIVND (reference sequence). Trimming took off 5 bases at V and 4 bases at J, with 8 bases between the two ends. The CDR3 is 13 amino acids. The CDR3 nucleotides are TGTGCCAGTAGTCGGCAGGTTAATGAAAAACTGTTTTTT. Translating gives CASSRQVNEKLFF.

The chain's CDR3 is CASSFPGQGAGQYF. CDR3 nucleotide sequence: TGTGCCAGCAGCTTCCCGGGACAGGGGGCTGGCCAGTACTTC. The gene calls are TRBV7-9 and TRBJ2-5, with TRBD1 matching 12 bases. The trim removed 3 bases at V and 10 bases at J, leaving 6 bases unmatched. The germline gives CDR1 SEHNR, CDR2 FQNEAQ (reference sequence). There are 14 residues in the CDR3.

The V call is TRBV4-3, the J call TRBJ1-4; 10 bases are shared with TRBD1. The CDR3 is made up of 17 amino acids. The V gene's germline CDR1 is LGHNA and CDR2 YSLEER. V lost 0 bases, J lost 6 bases, and 7 bases stayed unmatched. The CDR3 DNA is TGCGCCAGCAGCCAAGATTCGTCCGGGACAGGGGATGAAAAACTGTTTTTT. This gives the protein CASSQDSSGTGDEKLFF.

V and J are TRBV4-1 and TRBJ2-1; 8 bases map to TRBD1. The germline gives CDR1 MGHRA, CDR2 YSYEKL. This CDR3 comprises 14 residues. V lost 1 base, J lost 8 bases, and 4 bases stayed unmatched. The CDR3 region is CASSQVGTGDEQFF. The CDR3 DNA follows: TGCGCCAGCAGCCAAGTAGGGACAGGAGATGAGCAGTTCTTC.

J is TRBJ2-3 and V is TRBV5-4; 7 nucleotides match TRBD1. Germline loops: CDR1 SGHNT, CDR2 YYREEE (reference sequence). Unmatched junction bases numbered 9, after V lost 9 bases and J lost 2 bases. This CDR3 is 14 amino acids long. DNA for the CDR3: TGTGCCACCGCCCAAGGGGGCGTCACAGATACGCAGTATTTT. Its translation: CATAQGGVTDTQYF. Looking up the rest from reference TRBV5-4 and TRBJ2-3 gives the full variable domain: ETGVTQSPTHLIKTRGQQVTLRCSSQSGHNTVSWYQQALGQGPQFIFQYYREEENGRGNFPPRFSGLQFPNYSSELNVNALELDDSALYLCATAQGGVTDTQYFGPGTRLTVL.

The table lists this clone with a count of one. The V call is TRBV6-5, the J call TRBJ2-2; TRBD2 aligns across 11 bases. Germline V lookup: CDR1 MNHEY, CDR2 SVGAGI. This CDR3 is built from 15 residues. V lost 8 bases, J lost 0 bases, and 2 bases stayed unmatched. CDR3 DNA: TGTGCCAGCGTTAGCGGGGGGGCGAACACCGGGGAGCTGTTTTTT. This gives the protein CASVSGGANTGELFF.

This clone was seen once. The rearrangement uses TRBV7-2 and TRBJ2-2, with 7 bases identical to TRBD2. Germline CDR1 is SGHTA and CDR2 is FQGNSA. J gave up 6 bases and V 6 bases, and 10 bases lay outside the gene matches. This CDR3 comprises 15 residues. CDR3 loop: CASSLRRGGAGELFF. The CDR3 DNA is TGTGCCAGCAGTTTAAGACGGGGAGGGGCCGGGGAGCTGTTTTTT.

This clone occurred once. The V call is TRBV5-1, the J call TRBJ2-5; D may be TRBD2 (6 bases). The germline gives CDR1 SGHRS, CDR2 YFSETQ. Trimming cost V 2 bases and J 7 bases, with 21 bases left between them. The CDR3 is 16 amino acids. CDR3 sequence: CASSLVTGAGQGTQYF. CDR3 bases: TGCGCCAGCAGCTTAGTGACGGGAGCGGGTCAGGGGACCCAGTACTTC.

The chain recombines TRBV5-1 with TRBJ1-5; D is possibly TRBD1 (5 bases). The CDR3 is 13 amino acids. Trimming removed 4 bases from V and 4 bases from J, with 9 bases in between. Germline CDR1 is SGHRS and CDR2 is YFSETQ. The CDR3 sequence is CASSPQGNQPQHF. In nucleotides, the CDR3 is TGCGCCAGCAGCCCTCAGGGAAATCAGCCCCAGCATTTT.

This chain links TRBV29-1 with TRBJ2-1, with D possibly matching TRBD2 (6 bases). CDR1 is SQVTM, CDR2 ANQGSEA, per germline. V gave up 8 bases and J gave up 5 bases, with 19 bases separating them. The CDR3 consists of 14 residues. CDR3 DNA: TGCAGCTCAGAAGGTACGGAGGGACACAATGAGCAGTTCTTC. Encoded protein: CSSEGTEGHNEQFF.

Of note for this clone: At the DNA level, this CDR3 is encoded by other sequences in the same sample as well. The rearrangement uses TRBV18 and TRBJ2-7; 9 bases map to TRBD1. The ends lost 6 bases at V and 0 bases at J; junction bases unmatched: 12. The CDR3 is made up of 17 amino acids. The germline V gene encodes CDR1 KGHSH and CDR2 LQKENI. The CDR3 loop reads CASSLSGQGTSSYEQYF. CDR3 nucleotide sequence: TGTGCCAGCTCGCTATCGGGACAGGGCACTAGCTCCTACGAGCAGTACTTC.